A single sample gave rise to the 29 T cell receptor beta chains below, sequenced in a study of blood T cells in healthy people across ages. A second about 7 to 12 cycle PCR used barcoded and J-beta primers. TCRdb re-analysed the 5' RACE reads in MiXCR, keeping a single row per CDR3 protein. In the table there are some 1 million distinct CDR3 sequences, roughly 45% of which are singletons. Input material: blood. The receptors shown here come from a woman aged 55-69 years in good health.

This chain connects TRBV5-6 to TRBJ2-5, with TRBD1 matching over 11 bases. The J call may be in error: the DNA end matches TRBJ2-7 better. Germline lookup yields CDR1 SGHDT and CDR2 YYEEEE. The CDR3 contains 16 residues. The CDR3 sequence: CASSLRTGGKIDEQYF. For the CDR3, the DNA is TGTGCCAGCAGCCTCCGGACAGGGGGCAAAATCGACGAGCAGTACTTC.

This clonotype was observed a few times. CDR3 region: CASSPRRDRVNEKLFF. The DNA for the CDR3 is TGTGCCAGCAGTCCTCGCCGGGACAGGGTAAATGAAAAACTGTTTTTT. The chain uses TRBV25-1 and TRBJ1-4, with TRBD1 identical over 9 bases. Trimming at V came to 5 bases and at J to 5 bases, leaving 9 bases not matched to a gene. This CDR3 region has 16 residues. In germline, CDR1 is MGHDK, CDR2 SYGVNS.

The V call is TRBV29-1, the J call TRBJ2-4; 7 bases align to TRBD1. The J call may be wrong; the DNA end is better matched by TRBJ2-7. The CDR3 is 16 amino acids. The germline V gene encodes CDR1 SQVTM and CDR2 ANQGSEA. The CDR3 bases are TGCAGCGTTGAAGTGAGAGGACAGGAACCCGCCTACGAGCAGTACTTC. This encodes CSVEVRGQEPAYEQYF.

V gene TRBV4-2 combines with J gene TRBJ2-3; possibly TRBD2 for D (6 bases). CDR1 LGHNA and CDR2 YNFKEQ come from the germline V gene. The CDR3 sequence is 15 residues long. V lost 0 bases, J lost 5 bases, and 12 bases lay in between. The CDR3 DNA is TGTGCCAGCAGCCAAGAAGATAGCGGAATAGATACGCAGTATTTT. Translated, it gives CASSQEDSGIDTQYF.

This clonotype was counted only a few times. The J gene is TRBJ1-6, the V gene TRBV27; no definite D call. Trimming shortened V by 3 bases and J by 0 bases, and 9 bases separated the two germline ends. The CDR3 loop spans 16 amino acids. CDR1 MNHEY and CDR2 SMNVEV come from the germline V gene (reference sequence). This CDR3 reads CASSFKKGSYNSPLHF. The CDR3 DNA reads TGTGCCAGCAGTTTTAAAAAGGGCTCCTATAATTCACCCCTCCACTTT.

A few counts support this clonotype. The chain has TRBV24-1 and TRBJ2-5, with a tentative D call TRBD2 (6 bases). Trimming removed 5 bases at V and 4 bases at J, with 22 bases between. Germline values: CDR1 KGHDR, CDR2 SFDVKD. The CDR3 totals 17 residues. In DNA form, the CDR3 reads TGTGCCACCAGTGGAGTATCTGGGACTCCCGAGGGAGAGACCCAGTACTTC. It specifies CATSGVSGTPEGETQYF.

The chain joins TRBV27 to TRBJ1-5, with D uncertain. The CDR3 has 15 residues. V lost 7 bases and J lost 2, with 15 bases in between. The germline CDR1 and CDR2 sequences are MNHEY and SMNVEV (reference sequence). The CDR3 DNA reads TGTGCCAGCACCAAGACTCCGGTGGGCAATCAGCCCCAGCATTTT. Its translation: CASTKTPVGNQPQHF.

CDR3 nucleotide sequence: TGCAGTGCTAGAGCCCGGACAGGGCGGGCTCACGAGCAGTACTTC. Its protein is CSARARTGRAHEQYF. V is TRBV20-1 and J is TRBJ2-4, with 8 bases matching TRBD1. The end of the DNA aligns better with TRBJ2-7, so the J call may be wrong. CDR1 DFQATT and CDR2 SNEGSKA come from the germline V gene (reference sequence). CDR3 length: 15 residues.

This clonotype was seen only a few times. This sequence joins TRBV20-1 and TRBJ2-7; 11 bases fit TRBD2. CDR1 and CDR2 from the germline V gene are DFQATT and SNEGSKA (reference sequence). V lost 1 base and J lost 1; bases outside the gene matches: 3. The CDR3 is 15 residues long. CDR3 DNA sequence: TGCAGTGCTAGAGTACTAGCGGGAGCGTCCTACGAGCAGTACTTC. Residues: CSARVLAGASYEQYF.

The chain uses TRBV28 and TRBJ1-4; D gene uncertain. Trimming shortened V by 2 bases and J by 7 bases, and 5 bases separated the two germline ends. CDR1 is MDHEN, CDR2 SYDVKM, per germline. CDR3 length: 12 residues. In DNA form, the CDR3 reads TGTGCCAGCAGTTTACCGAGTGAAAAACTGTTTTTT. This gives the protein CASSLPSEKLFF.

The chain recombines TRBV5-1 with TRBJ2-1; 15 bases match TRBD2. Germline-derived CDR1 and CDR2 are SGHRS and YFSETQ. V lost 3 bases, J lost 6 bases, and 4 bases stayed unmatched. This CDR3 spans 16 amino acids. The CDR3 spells CASSWWTSGRGNEQFF. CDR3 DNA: TGCGCCAGCAGCTGGTGGACTAGCGGGAGGGGCAATGAGCAGTTCTTC. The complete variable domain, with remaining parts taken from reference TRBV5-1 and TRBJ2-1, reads KAGVTQTPRYLIKTRGQQVTLSCSPISGHRSVSWYQQTPGQGLQFLFEYFSETQRNKGNFPGRFSGRQFSNSRSEMNVSTLELGDSALYLCASSWWTSGRGNEQFFGPGTRLTVL.

The CDR3 is CASSQLSGRALNEQFF. For the CDR3, the DNA is TGCGCCAGCAGCCAACTGAGCGGGAGGGCCCTTAATGAGCAGTTCTTC. The V call is TRBV4-1, the J call TRBJ2-1; 10 bases are shared with TRBD2. This CDR3 spans 16 amino acids. Trimming removed 2 bases from V and 7 bases from J; junction bases left unmatched: 8. Germline values: CDR1 MGHRA, CDR2 YSYEKL.

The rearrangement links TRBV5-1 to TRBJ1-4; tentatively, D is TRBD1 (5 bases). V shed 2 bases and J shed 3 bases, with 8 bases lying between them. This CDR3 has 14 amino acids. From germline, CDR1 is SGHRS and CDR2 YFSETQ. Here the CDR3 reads CASSFRASNEKLFF. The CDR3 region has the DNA TGCGCCAGCAGCTTCAGGGCTTCTAATGAAAAACTGTTTTTT.

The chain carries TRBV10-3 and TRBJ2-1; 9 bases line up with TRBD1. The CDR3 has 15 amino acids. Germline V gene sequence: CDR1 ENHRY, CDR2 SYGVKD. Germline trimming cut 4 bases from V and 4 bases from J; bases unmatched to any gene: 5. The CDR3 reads CAISGNRGQYNEQFF. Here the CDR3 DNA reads TGTGCCATCAGTGGCAACAGGGGGCAGTACAATGAGCAGTTCTTC.

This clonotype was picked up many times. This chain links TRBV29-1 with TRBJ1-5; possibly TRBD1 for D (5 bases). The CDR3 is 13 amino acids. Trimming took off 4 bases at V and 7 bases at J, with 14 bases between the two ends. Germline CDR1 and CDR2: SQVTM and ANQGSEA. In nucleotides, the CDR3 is TGCAGCGTTGCCCGGGGAGCAGGGCAGCCCCAGCATTTT. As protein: CSVARGAGQPQHF.

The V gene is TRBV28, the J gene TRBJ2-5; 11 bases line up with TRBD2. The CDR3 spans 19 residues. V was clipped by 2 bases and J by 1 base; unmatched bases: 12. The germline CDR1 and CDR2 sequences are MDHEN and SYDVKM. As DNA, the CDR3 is TGTGCCAGCAGTTTAAATCGGCTAGCGGGAGGACTAATCCAAGAGACCCAGTACTTC. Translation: CASSLNRLAGGLIQETQYF.

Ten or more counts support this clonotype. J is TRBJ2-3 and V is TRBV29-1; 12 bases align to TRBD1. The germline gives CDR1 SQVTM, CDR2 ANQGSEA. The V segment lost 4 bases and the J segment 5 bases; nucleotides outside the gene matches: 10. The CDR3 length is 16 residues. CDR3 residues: CSVVGGDRGHGDTQYF. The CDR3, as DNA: TGCAGCGTTGTAGGGGGGGACAGGGGGCATGGAGATACGCAGTATTTT.

The CDR3: CASHGTGNYEQYF. In DNA form, the CDR3 reads TGTGCCAGCCACGGGACAGGAAATTACGAGCAGTACTTC. This chain uses TRBV28 with TRBJ2-7, with 8 bases aligning to TRBD1. Germline V gene data show CDR1 as MDHEN and CDR2 as SYDVKM. V was pared by 8 bases and J by 4 bases, with 7 bases of the junction left unmatched. This CDR3 is built from 13 residues. Full variable domain (rest looked up from reference TRBV28 and TRBJ2-7): DVKVTQSSRYLVKRTGEKVFLECVQDMDHENMFWYRQDPGLGLRLIYFSYDVKMKEKGDIPEGYSVSREKKERFSLILESASTNQTSMYLCASHGTGNYEQYFGPGTRLTVT.

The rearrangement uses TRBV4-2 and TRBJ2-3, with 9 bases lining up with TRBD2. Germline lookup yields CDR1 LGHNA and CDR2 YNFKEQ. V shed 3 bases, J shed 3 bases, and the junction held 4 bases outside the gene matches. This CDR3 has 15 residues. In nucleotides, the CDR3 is TGTGCCAGCAGCCAGTATCTAGCGGGAACAGATACGCAGTATTTT. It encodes CASSQYLAGTDTQYF.

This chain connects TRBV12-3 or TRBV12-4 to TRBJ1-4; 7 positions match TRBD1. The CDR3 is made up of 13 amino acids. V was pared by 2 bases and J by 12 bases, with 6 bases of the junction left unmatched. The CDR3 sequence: CASSLPGGSELFF. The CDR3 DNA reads TGTGCCAGCAGTTTACCAGGGGGTAGTGAACTGTTTTTT.

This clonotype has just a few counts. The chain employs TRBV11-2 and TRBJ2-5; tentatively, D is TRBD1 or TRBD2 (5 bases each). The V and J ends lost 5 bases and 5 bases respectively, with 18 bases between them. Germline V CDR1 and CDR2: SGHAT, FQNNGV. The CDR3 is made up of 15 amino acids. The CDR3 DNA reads TGTGCCAGCAGCCTCGACAGAGGGTCGGGGGAGACCCAGTACTTC. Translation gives CASSLDRGSGETQYF.

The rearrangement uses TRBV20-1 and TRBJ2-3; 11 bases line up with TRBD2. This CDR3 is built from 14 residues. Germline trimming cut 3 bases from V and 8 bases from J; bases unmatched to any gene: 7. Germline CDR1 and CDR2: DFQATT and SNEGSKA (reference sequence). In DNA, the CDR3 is TGCAGTGCTAGGACTAGCGGGACGATAGGTACGCAGTATTTT. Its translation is CSARTSGTIGTQYF.

CDR3 in DNA: TGCGCCAGCAGCCGGGGACGGGACACTGAAGCTTTCTTT. Encoded protein: CASSRGRDTEAFF. The chain joins TRBV5-1 to TRBJ1-1; D might be TRBD1 (5 bases). Germline V gene sequence: CDR1 SGHRS, CDR2 YFSETQ. The CDR3 length is 13 residues. With 4 bases removed from V and 3 bases from J, the gap between germline ends came to 10 bases.

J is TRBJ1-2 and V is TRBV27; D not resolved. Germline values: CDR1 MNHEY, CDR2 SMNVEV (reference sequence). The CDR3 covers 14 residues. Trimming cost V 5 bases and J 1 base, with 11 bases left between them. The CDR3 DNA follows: TGTGCCAGCAGTCGGACGAGCAGTAACTATGGCTACACCTTC. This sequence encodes CASSRTSSNYGYTF.

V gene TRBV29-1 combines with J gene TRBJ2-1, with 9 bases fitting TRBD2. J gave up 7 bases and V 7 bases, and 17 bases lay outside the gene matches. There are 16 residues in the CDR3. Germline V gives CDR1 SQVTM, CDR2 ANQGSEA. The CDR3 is CSGLGSGSERWNEQFF. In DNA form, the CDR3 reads TGCAGCGGGTTGGGTAGCGGGAGTGAACGCTGGAATGAGCAGTTCTTC.

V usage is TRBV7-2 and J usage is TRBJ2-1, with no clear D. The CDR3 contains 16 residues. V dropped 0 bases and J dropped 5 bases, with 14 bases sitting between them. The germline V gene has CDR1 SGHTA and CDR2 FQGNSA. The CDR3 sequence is CASSLASTSFHNEQFF. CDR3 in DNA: TGTGCCAGCAGCTTAGCGTCGACCTCGTTTCACAATGAGCAGTTCTTC.

The CDR3 DNA reads as TGTGCCAGCAGTTACCGGACTCCGACCTACGAGCAGTACTTC. It translates to CASSYRTPTYEQYF. The genes are TRBV6-5 and TRBJ2-7, with D perhaps matching TRBD2 (5 bases). The CDR3 has 14 amino acids. Trimming removed 2 bases at V and 2 bases at J, with 10 bases between. Germline CDR1 is MNHEY and CDR2 is SVGAGI.

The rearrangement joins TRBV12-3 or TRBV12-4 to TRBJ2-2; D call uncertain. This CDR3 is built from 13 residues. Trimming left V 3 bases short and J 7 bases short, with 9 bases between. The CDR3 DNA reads TGTGCCAGCAGTTTTCATAGGAGCGGGGAGCTGTTTTTT. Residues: CASSFHRSGELFF.

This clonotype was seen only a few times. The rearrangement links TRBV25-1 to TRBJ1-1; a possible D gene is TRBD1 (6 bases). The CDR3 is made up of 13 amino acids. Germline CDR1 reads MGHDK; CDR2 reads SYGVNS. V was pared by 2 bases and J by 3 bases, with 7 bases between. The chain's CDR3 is CASSEPGDTEAFF. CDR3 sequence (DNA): TGTGCCAGCAGTGAACCAGGGGACACTGAAGCTTTCTTT.